This T cell receptor beta chain was profiled in a study of blood T cell repertoires in COVID-19. The wider study: The study drew acute and convalescent COVID-19 samples from the United States, Italy and Spain. T cells, B-cell-depleted T cells, or PBMCs provided the cDNA or gDNA that served as material.

The authors' processing: Nucleated cell counts were estimated from reference gene primer amplification. Assay: immunoSEQ multiplex PCR; the TCRdb copy retains only in-frame clones and omits some. V and J calls and clone size are given by that table; D and trimming were obtained from the DNA. In the table there are roughly 70,000 clones, 70% to 90% of which are singletons. The sequenced sample was peripheral blood. The sequence derives from a woman of 80 years or more with acute or convalescent COVID-19.

The CDR3 DNA is TGTGCCAGCTCCCAAACTCCAACTAGCACGGGGGAGCAGTACTTC. Encoded protein: CASSQTPTSTGEQYF. The V gene is TRBV18, the J gene TRBJ2-7; D is possibly TRBD2 (6 bases). The CDR3 sequence is 15 residues long. V lost 6 bases to trimming and J lost 7 bases, with 22 bases between them. Germline CDR1 and CDR2: KGHSH and LQKENI.